Here is one T cell receptor beta chain with its context. Amplifying from RNA transcripts, the study obtained TCR beta CDR3 regions. RT-PCR in the first round used HTBI primers; a second-round multiplex PCR followed. TCRdb redid the calling of the multiplex PCR reads with MiXCR, one entry per CDR3 protein. Of 620,000 or so distinct CDR3 sequences in the sample, about 20% were seen once. The data were obtained in a study of Graves' ophthalmopathy and Graves' hyperthyroidism. Enrollment excluded any patients with other autoimmune diseases, uncontrolled infections, pregnancy or lactation. The germline gives CDR1 SGHRS, CDR2 YFSETQ. V dropped 1 base and J dropped 2 bases, with 15 bases sitting between them. This CDR3 has 16 residues.

The J gene is TRBJ1-1, the V gene TRBV5-1; D not resolved. This TCR was recovered from a woman aged 18-29 years with stable Graves' hyperthyroidism. Some clones in this sample may be carry-over from other donors' samples. The specimen was peripheral blood. In DNA, the CDR3 is TGCGCCAGCAGCTTGAAGTTCCAGTCCCTAAACACTGAAGCTTTCTTT. It encodes CASSLKFQSLNTEAFF. Using reference TRBV5-1 and TRBJ1-1 for the parts outside the CDR3, the full variable domain is KAGVTQTPRYLIKTRGQQVTLSCSPISGHRSVSWYQQTPGQGLQFLFEYFSETQRNKGNFPGRFSGRQFSNSRSEMNVSTLELGDSALYLCASSLKFQSLNTEAFFGQGTRLTVV.